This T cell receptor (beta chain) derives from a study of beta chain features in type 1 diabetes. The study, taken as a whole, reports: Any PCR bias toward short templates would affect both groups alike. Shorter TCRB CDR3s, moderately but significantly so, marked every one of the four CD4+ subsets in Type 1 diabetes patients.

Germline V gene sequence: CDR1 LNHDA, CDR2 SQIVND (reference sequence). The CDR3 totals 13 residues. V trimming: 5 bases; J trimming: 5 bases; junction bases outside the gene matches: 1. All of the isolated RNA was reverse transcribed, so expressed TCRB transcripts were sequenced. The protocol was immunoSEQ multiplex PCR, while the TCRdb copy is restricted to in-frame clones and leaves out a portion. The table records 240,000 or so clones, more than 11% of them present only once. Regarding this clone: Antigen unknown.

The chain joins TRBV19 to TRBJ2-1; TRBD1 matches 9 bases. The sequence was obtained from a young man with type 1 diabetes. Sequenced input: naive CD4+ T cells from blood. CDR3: CASSRDRDNEQFF. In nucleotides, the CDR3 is TGTGCCAGTAGTCGGGACAGGGACAATGAGCAGTTCTTC.